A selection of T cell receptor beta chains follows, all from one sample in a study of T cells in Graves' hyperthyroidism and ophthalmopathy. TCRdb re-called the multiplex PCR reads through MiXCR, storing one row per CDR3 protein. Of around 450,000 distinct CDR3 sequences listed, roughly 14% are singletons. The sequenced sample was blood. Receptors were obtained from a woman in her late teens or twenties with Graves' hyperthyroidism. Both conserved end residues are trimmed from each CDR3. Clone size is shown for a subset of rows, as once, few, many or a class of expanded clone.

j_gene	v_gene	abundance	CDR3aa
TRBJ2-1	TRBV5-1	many	ASTTSGFYNEQF
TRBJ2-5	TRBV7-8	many	ASSMRVGETQY
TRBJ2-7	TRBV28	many	ASLGRARAYEQY
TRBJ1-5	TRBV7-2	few	ASSLLPASYQPQH
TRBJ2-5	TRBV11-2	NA	ASSQGQIQETQY
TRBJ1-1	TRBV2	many	ASRWTGGTTEAF
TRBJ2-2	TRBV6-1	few	ASTSVTGELF
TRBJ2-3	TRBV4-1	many	ASSQAPGGGTDTQY
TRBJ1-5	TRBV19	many	ASSIDAGQLNQPQH
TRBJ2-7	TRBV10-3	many	AISDVAGTLHPYEQY
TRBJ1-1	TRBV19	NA	ASTPNAGGADTEAF
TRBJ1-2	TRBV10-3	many	AISESVGRGSYGYT
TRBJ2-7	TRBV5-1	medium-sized	ASTSASSYEQY
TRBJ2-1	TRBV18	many	ASSLNGGENNEQF
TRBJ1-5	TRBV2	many	ASSDRYSNQPQH
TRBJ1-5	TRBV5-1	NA	ASSLSGQVEQPQH
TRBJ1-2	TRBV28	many	ASSLLAVPAYGYT
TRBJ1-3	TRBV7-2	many	ASSFGVNRGPRNTIY
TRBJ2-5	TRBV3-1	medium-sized	ASTGLAGPRGETQY
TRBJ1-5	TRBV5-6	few	ASSLLTRGPQH
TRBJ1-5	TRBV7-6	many	ASSTITGQPQH
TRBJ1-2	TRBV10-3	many	AISGTGLGGYT
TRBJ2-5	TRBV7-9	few	ASSSGTSGVAQY
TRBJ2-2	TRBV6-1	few	ASIPDSYAGELF
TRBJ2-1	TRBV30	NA	AGGPFNEQF
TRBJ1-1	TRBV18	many	ASSESMEGAF
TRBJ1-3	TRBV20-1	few	SASSADSGNTIY
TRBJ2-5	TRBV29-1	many	SVEEGAQY
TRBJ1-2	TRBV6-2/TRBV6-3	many	ASVTGGSRAASLDGYT
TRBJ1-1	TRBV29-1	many	SAAGAGNTEAF
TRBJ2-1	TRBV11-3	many	ASSLGGGSLREQF